Included here is one T cell receptor beta chain sequence, with context. The data were taken from a study of regulatory T cells in long-lasting Graves disease. Trimming stripped 10 bases from V and 2 bases from J, with 11 bases between. The CDR3 totals 12 residues. Germline V CDR1 and CDR2: SGHAT, FQNNGV. Time point here: newly diagnosed GD, antithyroid drugs for less than 3 months. After RNA was extracted from PBMCs, the TCR library was made from it. It was an endocrinology department in Xi'an, China, that provided the patients. HTBI primers from iRepertoire and Arm-PCR of CDR3 regions yielded the TCR beta libraries. Using its own MiXCR run on the multiplex PCR reads, TCRdb lists one record per CDR3 protein. The top ten clones hold around 37% of a sample with around 330,000 distinct CDR3 sequences, about 20% of them seen once.

This sequence was found in a female donor with Graves disease. The sample here was peripheral blood mononuclear cells (PBMCs), taken at new diagnosis, from a patient treated with antithyroid drugs. This chain links TRBV11-2 with TRBJ2-5, with D unresolved. DNA for the CDR3: TGTGCCAACCCCCCCTCTCAAGAGACCCAGTACTTC. Amino acid sequence: CANPPSQETQYF.